This T cell receptor beta chain was sequenced during a study of chemoradiotherapy in HPV16-positive cancers. Study background: Functional T-cell assays on a couple of HPV16-positive patients' cells defined candidate HPV-specific clones and common TCR motifs. Study-wide findings and caveats: HPV-responsive T-cell expansion during chemoradiotherapy was linked to improved recurrence-free survival in HPV16-positive patients. During treatment, candidate HPV-specific clones and E7-related motifs expanded in tumor.

The table came from immunoSEQ multiplex PCR; TCRdb's copy has only in-frame clones and leaves some out. This sample carries 25,000 to 30,000 clones, roughly 92% of them seen once, and the ten largest clones take roughly a fifth. Over chemoradiotherapy, repertoires were sampled more than once. Note on this clone: The antigen is not known.

The specimen comprised blood, sampled from a patient who underwent chemoradiotherapy. The receptor's source is a human donor with HPV-associated anogenital cancer.

The CDR3 sequence: CASSEEKSGRRDTQYF. CDR3 nucleotides: TGTGCCAGCAGTGAAGAAAAGAGCGGGAGAAGAGATACGCAGTATTTT. This sequence joins TRBV25-1 and TRBJ2-3, with 8 bases aligning to TRBD2. With V trimmed by 2 bases and J by 5 bases, 9 bases remained unmatched. Germline CDR1 reads MGHDK; CDR2 reads SYGVNS. The CDR3 covers 16 residues.